Each of the 31 T cell receptor beta chains below was sequenced from the same sample in a study of blood T cell repertoires in COVID-19. Profiling relied on immunoSEQ multiplex PCR, and the TCRdb table lists in-frame clones only, not all of them. The sample records 250,000 to 300,000 clones, just over 90% being singletons. Sequencing was done on a sample of peripheral blood. Source of these receptors: a woman in her twenties or thirties with COVID-19, enrolled during active disease.

J is TRBJ2-2 and V is TRBV2; D is perhaps TRBD2 (6 bases). There are 15 residues in the CDR3. Germline V lookup: CDR1 SNHLY, CDR2 FYNNEI. V lost 7 bases to trimming and J lost 0 bases, with 12 bases between them. The CDR3 here is CASTLEGTNTGELFF. CDR3 sequence (DNA): TGTGCCAGCACCCTGGAGGGAACGAACACCGGGGAGCTGTTTTTT.

The chain has TRBV7-9 and TRBJ1-4; 10 nucleotides agree with TRBD1. CDR3 length: 14 residues. V dropped 4 bases and J dropped 8; count of bases not matched to a gene: 4. Germline V lookup: CDR1 SEHNR, CDR2 FQNEAQ (reference sequence). The CDR3 here is CASSSTGGREKLFF. As DNA, the CDR3 is TGTGCCAGCAGCTCGACAGGGGGCCGGGAAAAACTGTTTTTT. Filled out from reference TRBV7-9 and TRBJ1-4, the complete variable domain reads DTGVSQNPRHKITKRGQNVTFRCDPISEHNRLYWYRQTLGQGPEFLTYFQNEAQLEKSRLLSDRFSAERPKGSFSTLEIQRTEQGDSAMYLCASSSTGGREKLFFGSGTQLSVL.

This clone was seen a handful of times. This chain uses TRBV5-1 with TRBJ2-3; possible D gene TRBD2, 5 bases. This CDR3 is 15 amino acids long. The V gene's germline CDR1 is SGHRS and CDR2 YFSETQ. V shed 1 base and J shed 3 bases, with 12 bases lying between them. CDR3 in amino acids: CASSLRGIGTDTQYF. The CDR3 coding sequence is TGCGCCAGCAGCTTGCGAGGGATAGGTACAGATACGCAGTATTTT.

The chain couples TRBV6-5 to TRBJ2-1, with 7 bases lining up with TRBD1. CDR1 and CDR2 (germline): MNHEY, SVGAGI. The V segment lost 6 bases and the J segment 9 bases; nucleotides outside the gene matches: 8. The CDR3 extends over 13 amino acids. The CDR3 is CASSDTGVGEQFF. CDR3 sequence (DNA): TGTGCCAGCAGCGACACAGGGGTGGGTGAGCAGTTCTTC.

V and J are TRBV5-6 and TRBJ2-6; weak D call: TRBD2 (6 bases). V was shortened by 4 bases and J by 0 bases, with 11 bases between the two germline ends. CDR3 length equals 16 residues. Germline loops: CDR1 SGHDT, CDR2 YYEEEE. CDR3 nucleotides: TGTGCCAGCAGCCCGGACGGGAGCTCTGGGGCCAACGTCCTGACTTTC. Translating gives CASSPDGSSGANVLTF.

The gene calls are TRBV7-8 and TRBJ2-7; 10 bases are a match to TRBD2. This CDR3 comprises 15 residues. V lost 5 bases, J lost 0 bases, and 4 bases stayed unmatched. CDR1 is SGHVS, CDR2 FQNEAQ, per germline. As DNA, the CDR3 is TGTGCCAGCAGCACGAGGACTAGCGGCTCCTACGAGCAGTACTTC. This gives the protein CASSTRTSGSYEQYF.

The rearrangement uses TRBV27 and TRBJ1-2; 12 bases are a match to TRBD1. The CDR3 runs 15 residues. The germline CDR1 and CDR2 sequences are MNHEY and SMNVEV (reference sequence). The V and J ends lost 0 bases and 8 bases, in that order; junction bases with no gene match: 4. The CDR3 nucleotides are TGTGCCAGCAGTTTATCCGGGACAGGGGGCGACGGCTACACCTTC. Its protein product is CASSLSGTGGDGYTF.

The CDR3 sequence is CASSRLAGPYEQYF. The CDR3 nucleotides are TGTGCCAGCAGCAGACTAGCGGGTCCCTACGAGCAGTACTTC. The chain recombines TRBV6-5 with TRBJ2-7; 10 bases are shared with TRBD2. Losses at the gene ends were 6 bases for V and 2 bases for J; bases not matched to a gene: 4. The germline CDR1 and CDR2 sequences are MNHEY and SVGAGI. The CDR3 is 14 amino acids.

The rearrangement joins TRBV3-1 (or the pseudogene TRBV3-2) to TRBJ2-2; 8 bases are a match to TRBD1. This CDR3 comprises 15 residues. The germline V gene encodes CDR1 LGHDT and CDR2 YNNKEL (reference sequence). The V segment lost 10 bases and the J segment 3 bases; nucleotides outside the gene matches: 10. CDR3 bases: TGTGCCACCGGTTCCGGGACAGGACACACCGGGGAGCTGTTTTTT. It encodes CATGSGTGHTGELFF.

The chain has TRBV2 and TRBJ2-1; TRBD1 might be the D (5 bases). Trimming removed 6 bases at V and 0 bases at J, with 15 bases between. This CDR3 has 16 amino acids. From germline, CDR1 is SNHLY and CDR2 FYNNEI. This CDR3 reads CASSQKGPSSYNEQFF. The CDR3 DNA reads as TGTGCCAGCAGCCAGAAGGGGCCGAGCTCCTACAATGAGCAGTTCTTC. The full variable domain, completed using reference TRBV2 and TRBJ2-1, is EPEVTQTPSHQVTQMGQEVILRCVPISNHLYFYWYRQILGQKVEFLVSFYNNEISEKSEIFDDQFSVERPDGSNFTLKIRSTKLEDSAMYFCASSQKGPSSYNEQFFGPGTRLTVL.

The gene calls are TRBV5-1 and TRBJ1-5; 7 nucleotides agree with TRBD1. The CDR3 runs 15 residues. Unmatched junction bases numbered 3, after V lost 1 base and J lost 2 bases. Looked up from germline, CDR1 is SGHRS and CDR2 is YFSETQ. In DNA, the CDR3 is TGCGCCAGCAGCTTGAGCGGACAGGGCAATCAGCCCCAGCATTTT. It codes for CASSLSGQGNQPQHF.

A note on this clone: The sample holds other DNA sequences that translate to the same CDR3. The chain has TRBV15 and TRBJ1-1; the match to TRBD1 covers 9 bases. Germline CDR1 is LNHNV and CDR2 is YYDKDF (reference sequence). CDR3 size: 13 residues. V shed 3 bases, J shed 5 bases, and the junction held 1 base outside the gene matches. Written as DNA, the CDR3 is TGTGCCACCAGCAGGGACAGGGGAACTGAAGCTTTCTTT. Its translation is CATSRDRGTEAFF.

The chain couples TRBV5-6 to TRBJ2-1, with 10 bases fitting TRBD1. From germline, CDR1 is SGHDT and CDR2 YYEEEE. CDR3 length: 17 residues. V shed 3 bases, J shed 5 bases, and the junction held 11 bases outside the gene matches. CDR3 protein: CASSSGLRQGAHNEQFF. As DNA, the CDR3 is TGTGCCAGCAGCTCAGGACTAAGACAGGGGGCGCACAATGAGCAGTTCTTC.

This clone was observed once. This rearrangement joins TRBV28 to TRBJ2-7, with 9 positions matching TRBD2. Germline V gene lookup returns CDR1 MDHEN and CDR2 SYDVKM. The CDR3 is 13 residues long. J lost 5 bases, V lost 6 bases, and 5 bases had no gene match. The CDR3 region is CASRDSGSHEQYF. Here the CDR3 DNA reads TGTGCCAGCAGAGATAGCGGGAGCCACGAGCAGTACTTC.

The J gene is TRBJ2-1, the V gene TRBV24-1; D not certain. Germline CDR1 KGHDR, CDR2 SFDVKD. CDR3 length: 12 amino acids. Trimming shortened V by 3 bases and J by 7 bases, and 6 bases separated the two germline ends. The CDR3 region has the DNA TGTGCCACCAGTGATCCGGGTAATGAGCAGTTCTTC. Amino acid sequence: CATSDPGNEQFF.

The genes are TRBV28 and TRBJ2-2; D may be TRBD1 (6 bases). This CDR3 contains 13 residues. V gave up 10 bases and J gave up 7 bases, with 16 bases separating them. Germline values: CDR1 MDHEN, CDR2 SYDVKM. CDR3 sequence: CATSTKGGGELFF. Written as DNA, the CDR3 is TGTGCCACGTCGACAAAAGGGGGCGGGGAGCTGTTTTTT.

This clone has at least ten counts. V gene TRBV5-4 combines with J gene TRBJ2-5; TRBD2 is a possible D gene (7 bases). V was clipped by 4 bases and J by 0 bases, with 13 bases between them. The CDR3 is 15 residues long. From germline, CDR1 is SGHNT and CDR2 YYREEE (reference sequence). This CDR3 is CASSPPGGHQETQYF. In DNA form, the CDR3 reads TGTGCCAGCAGCCCCCCGGGGGGCCACCAAGAGACCCAGTACTTC.

V usage is TRBV23-1 and J usage is TRBJ2-2; the match to TRBD1 covers 7 bases. TRBV23-1 is an ORF, with its function uncertain. The CDR3 spans 17 residues. V shed 11 bases and J 0 bases; nucleotides not matched to a gene: 15. This chain's CDR3 is CACATGTENANTGELFF. CDR3 sequence (DNA): TGCGCCTGCGCAACGGGGACAGAGAACGCGAACACCGGGGAGCTGTTTTTT.

As to this clone: The same CDR3 arises from other DNA sequences in this sample as well. CDR3 nucleotide sequence: TGTGCCAGTAGTCCCGCCGGGGCTGAAGCTTTCTTT. Amino acid sequence: CASSPAGAEAFF. This chain links TRBV19 with TRBJ1-1; D gene unclear. Germline CDR1 is LNHDA and CDR2 is SQIVND (reference sequence). With 5 bases removed from V and 6 bases from J, the gap between germline ends came to 10 bases. This CDR3 spans 12 amino acids.

This clone has a single count. The chain joins TRBV19 to TRBJ2-1; TRBD1 agrees at 11 bases. Trimming at V came to 7 bases and at J to 4 bases, leaving 9 bases not matched to a gene. Germline V gene lookup returns CDR1 LNHDA and CDR2 SQIVND (reference sequence). CDR3 length: 16 amino acids. The CDR3 region has the DNA TGTGCCAGTAAGGGACAGGGGGTTACTTTGTACAATGAGCAGTTCTTC. It encodes CASKGQGVTLYNEQFF. The variable domain in full, with the rest retrieved from reference TRBV19 and TRBJ2-1, is DGGITQSPKYLFRKEGQNVTLSCEQNLNHDAMYWYRQDPGQGLRLIYYSQIVNDFQKGDIAEGYSVSREKKESFPLTVTSAQKNPTAFYLCASKGQGVTLYNEQFFGPGTRLTVL.

The chain links TRBV3-1 (or the pseudogene TRBV3-2) to TRBJ1-5; TRBD1 agrees at 9 bases. Trimming removed 4 bases from V and 7 bases from J; junction bases left unmatched: 11. The CDR3 covers 16 residues. From germline, CDR1 is LGHDT and CDR2 YNNKEL (reference sequence). The CDR3 DNA sequence: TGTGCCAGCAGCCTTCCCGGGACAGGGCGGGGGCAGCCCCAGCATTTT. It encodes CASSLPGTGRGQPQHF.

The rearrangement joins TRBV30 to TRBJ1-5, with 8 bases aligning to TRBD1. Germline-derived CDR1 and CDR2 are GTSNPN and SVGIG (reference sequence). This CDR3 contains 13 residues. Trimming at V came to 6 bases and at J to 2 bases, leaving 3 bases not matched to a gene. CDR3 region: CACTTGGNQPQHF. The CDR3, as DNA: TGTGCCTGCACGACAGGGGGCAATCAGCCCCAGCATTTT.

CDR3 in amino acids: CASSLGGHFTEAFF. The CDR3 region has the DNA TGTGCCAGCAGCCTAGGGGGACACTTCACTGAAGCTTTCTTT. V is TRBV14 and J is TRBJ1-1, with D possibly being TRBD1 (6 bases). Germline CDR1 reads SGHDN; CDR2 reads FVKESK. This CDR3 is built from 14 residues. Trimming stripped 4 bases from V and 4 bases from J, with 13 bases between.

This chain joins TRBV30 and TRBJ1-6; 7 nucleotides match TRBD1. This CDR3 comprises 14 residues. In germline, CDR1 is GTSNPN, CDR2 SVGIG (reference sequence). J lost 7 bases, V lost 7 bases, and 10 bases had no gene match. The CDR3 coding sequence is TGTGCCTCCATGTCCGGGACAGCAAATTCACCCCTCCACTTT. This translates into CASMSGTANSPLHF.

As regards this clone: The same CDR3 is also encoded by other DNA sequences in this sample. The gene calls are TRBV3-1 (or the pseudogene TRBV3-2) and TRBJ1-4; no clear D gene. The V end was cut by 3 bases, the J end by 8 bases, with 4 bases between. CDR1 is LGHDT and CDR2 is YNNKEL in the germline V gene (reference sequence). This CDR3 has 11 amino acids. The CDR3 region is CASSQSEKLFF. CDR3 coding DNA: TGTGCCAGCAGCCAGAGCGAAAAACTGTTTTTT.

The chain joins TRBV6-2 or TRBV6-3 to TRBJ2-7; TRBD2 matches at 10 bases. With 4 bases clipped from V and 3 bases from J, the junction kept 6 bases outside the gene matches. CDR1 and CDR2 from the germline V gene are MNHEY and SVGEGT. This CDR3 region has 15 residues. The CDR3 DNA reads TGTGCCAGCAGTTGGAGGACTAGCGGATTCTACGAGCAGTACTTC. Encoded protein: CASSWRTSGFYEQYF.

The chain is built from TRBV5-1 and TRBJ1-1; no clear D gene. Germline V lookup: CDR1 SGHRS, CDR2 YFSETQ. V gave up 3 bases and J gave up 4 bases, with 13 bases separating them. CDR3 length equals 14 residues. CDR3 in DNA: TGCGCCAGCAGCTGGGCCCGGGGTGGCACTGAAGCTTTCTTT. This sequence encodes CASSWARGGTEAFF.

This chain connects TRBV20-1 to TRBJ1-4; TRBD1 aligns across 10 bases. J lost 7 bases, V lost 3 bases, and 14 bases had no gene match. This CDR3 is 17 amino acids long. From germline, CDR1 is DFQATT and CDR2 SNEGSKA (reference sequence). The CDR3 spells CSASSLSWTGGSEKLFF. The CDR3 DNA sequence: TGCAGTGCTAGTTCCCTATCCTGGACAGGGGGAAGTGAAAAACTGTTTTTT.

The V and J genes are TRBV5-1 and TRBJ2-5, with 8 bases lining up with TRBD1. The germline gives CDR1 SGHRS, CDR2 YFSETQ. V was clipped by 8 bases and J by 5 bases; unmatched bases: 5. This CDR3 is built from 12 residues. CDR3 bases: TGCGCCAGTAGACAGGGGAGGGAGACCCAGTACTTC. It specifies CASRQGRETQYF. Full variable domain (rest looked up from reference TRBV5-1 and TRBJ2-5): KAGVTQTPRYLIKTRGQQVTLSCSPISGHRSVSWYQQTPGQGLQFLFEYFSETQRNKGNFPGRFSGRQFSNSRSEMNVSTLELGDSALYLCASRQGRETQYFGPGTRLLVL.

The chain combines TRBV6-5 with TRBJ2-7, with TRBD1 matching over 10 bases. CDR1 and CDR2 from the germline V gene are MNHEY and SVGAGI. This CDR3 region has 15 residues. J lost 5 bases, V lost 2 bases, and 6 bases had no gene match. The CDR3 spells CASSYGTGVFDEQYF. In DNA form, the CDR3 reads TGTGCCAGCAGTTACGGGACAGGGGTTTTCGACGAGCAGTACTTC.

V is TRBV27 and J is TRBJ1-2; 12 bases line up with TRBD1. V was pared by 7 bases and J by 5 bases, with 11 bases of the junction left unmatched. This CDR3 has 16 amino acids. Looked up from germline, CDR1 is MNHEY and CDR2 is SMNVEV (reference sequence). This chain's CDR3 is CASTPVWGQGAYGYTF. DNA for the CDR3: TGTGCCAGCACCCCCGTTTGGGGACAGGGGGCGTATGGCTACACCTTC.